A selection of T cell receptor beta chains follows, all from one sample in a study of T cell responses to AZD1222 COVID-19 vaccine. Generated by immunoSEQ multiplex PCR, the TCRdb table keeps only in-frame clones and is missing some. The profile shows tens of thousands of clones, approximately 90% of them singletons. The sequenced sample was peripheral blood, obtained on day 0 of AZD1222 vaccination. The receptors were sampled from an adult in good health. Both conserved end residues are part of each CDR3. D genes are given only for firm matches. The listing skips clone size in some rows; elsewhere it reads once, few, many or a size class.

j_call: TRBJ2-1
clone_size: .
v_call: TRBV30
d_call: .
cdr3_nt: TGTGCCGGCCAGGTTTATGCTGACGAGCAGTTCTTC
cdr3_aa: CAGQVYADEQFF

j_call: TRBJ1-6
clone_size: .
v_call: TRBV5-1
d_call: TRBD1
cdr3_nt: TGCGCCAGCAGCATAGGACAGGGGAACGCCCCGGATTCACCCCTCCACTTT
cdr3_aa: CASSIGQGNAPDSPLHF

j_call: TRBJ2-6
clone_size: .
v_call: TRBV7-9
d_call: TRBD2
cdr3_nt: TGTGCCAGCAGCGCCTCCGGGACTAGCGCCCTGGGGGGGGCCAACGTCCTGACTTTC
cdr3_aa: CASSASGTSALGGANVLTF

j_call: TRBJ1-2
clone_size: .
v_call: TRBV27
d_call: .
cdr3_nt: TGTGCCAGCAGTCTCCCCGGTCTGGGCAAGGACTATGGCTACACCTTC
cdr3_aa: CASSLPGLGKDYGYTF

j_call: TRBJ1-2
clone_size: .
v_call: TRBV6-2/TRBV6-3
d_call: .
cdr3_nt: TGTGCCAGCAGCCGGACGGGGCTCGACTATGGCTACACCTTC
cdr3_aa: CASSRTGLDYGYTF

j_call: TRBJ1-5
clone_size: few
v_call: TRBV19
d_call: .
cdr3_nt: TGTGCCAGTAGTATATCCCGGGGGAGTTTGAATCAGCCCCAGCATTTT
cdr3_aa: CASSISRGSLNQPQHF

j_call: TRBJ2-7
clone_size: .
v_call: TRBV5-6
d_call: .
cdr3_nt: TGTGCCAGCAGCTCTAGCGTAACCCCTCCCTACGAGCAGTACTTC
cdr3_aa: CASSSSVTPPYEQYF

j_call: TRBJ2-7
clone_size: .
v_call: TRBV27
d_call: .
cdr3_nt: TGTGCCAGCGGGCGTGGGGGCCCCATGGAGCAGTACTTC
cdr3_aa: CASGRGGPMEQYF

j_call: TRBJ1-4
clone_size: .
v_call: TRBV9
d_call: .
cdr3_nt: TGTGCCAGGGGGTGGGGCCGATATTTT
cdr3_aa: CARGWGRYF

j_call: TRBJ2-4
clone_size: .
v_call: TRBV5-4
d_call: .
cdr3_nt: TGTGCCAGCAGCTTGGAACTAGCAGGAGCCAAAAACATTCAGTACTTC
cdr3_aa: CASSLELAGAKNIQYF

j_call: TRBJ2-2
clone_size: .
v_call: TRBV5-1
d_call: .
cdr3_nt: TGCGCCAGCAGCCCAGGGGTGGGGAGTAACACCGGGGAGCTGTTTTTT
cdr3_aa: CASSPGVGSNTGELFF

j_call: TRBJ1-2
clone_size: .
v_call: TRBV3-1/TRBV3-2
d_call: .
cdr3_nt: TGTGCCAGCAGTCGGGGGGACGGGGCGTTGGGCTACACCTTC
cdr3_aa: CASSRGDGALGYTF

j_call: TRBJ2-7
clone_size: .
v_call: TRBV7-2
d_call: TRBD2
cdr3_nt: TGTGCCAGCAGCACCCGGACTAGCGGGGCGTACGAGCAGTACTTC
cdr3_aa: CASSTRTSGAYEQYF

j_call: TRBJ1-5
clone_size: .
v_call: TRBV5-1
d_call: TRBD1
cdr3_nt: TGCGCCAGCAGCTTGGGTCCGACAGGGGGCAATCAGCCCCAGCATTTT
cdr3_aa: CASSLGPTGGNQPQHF

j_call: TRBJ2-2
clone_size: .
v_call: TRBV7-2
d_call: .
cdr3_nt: TGTGCCAGCAGCTTTAAACTGGGAACCGGGGAGCTGTTTTTT
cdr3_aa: CASSFKLGTGELFF

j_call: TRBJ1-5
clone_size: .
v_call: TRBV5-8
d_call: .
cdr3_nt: TGTGCCAGCAGCTTGGATTGGACAGTTAGCAATCAGCCCCAGCATTTT
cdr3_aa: CASSLDWTVSNQPQHF

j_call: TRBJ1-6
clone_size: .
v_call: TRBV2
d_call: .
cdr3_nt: TGTGCCAGCAGTGAAGCGAGCCGGAGTTCTTCACCCCTCCACTTT
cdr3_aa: CASSEASRSSSPLHF

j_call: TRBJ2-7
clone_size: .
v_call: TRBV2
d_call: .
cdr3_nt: TGTGCCAGCACCCGTTGGGGTAACGAGCAGTACTTC
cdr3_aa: CASTRWGNEQYF

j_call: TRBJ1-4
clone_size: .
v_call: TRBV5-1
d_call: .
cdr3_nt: TGCGCCAGCAGCTTGAACGGAATCGGGGCAACTAATGAAAAACTGTTTTTT
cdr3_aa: CASSLNGIGATNEKLFF

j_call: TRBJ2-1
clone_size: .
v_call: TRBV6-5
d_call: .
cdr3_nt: TGTGCCAGCAGAGGACCCGGGTACAATGAGCAGTTCTTC
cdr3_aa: CASRGPGYNEQFF

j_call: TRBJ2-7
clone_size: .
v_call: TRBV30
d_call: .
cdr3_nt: TGTGCCTGGAGTGTGGATCCTACAGGCCAGTTTAACGAGCAGTACTTC
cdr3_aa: CAWSVDPTGQFNEQYF

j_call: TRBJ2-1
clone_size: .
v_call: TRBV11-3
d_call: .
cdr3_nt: TGTGCCAGCAGCCCCGCCCGAAGCGCGGTTGAGCAGTTCTTC
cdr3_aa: CASSPARSAVEQFF

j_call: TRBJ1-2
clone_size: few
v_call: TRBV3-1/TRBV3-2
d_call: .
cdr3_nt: TGTGCCAGCAGCGGGGGCCCGAACTATGGCTACACCTTC
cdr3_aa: CASSGGPNYGYTF

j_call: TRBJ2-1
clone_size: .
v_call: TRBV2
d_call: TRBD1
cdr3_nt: TGTGCCAGCAGGGGGGACAGGGTATTAGAGTTCTTC
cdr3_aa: CASRGDRVLEFF

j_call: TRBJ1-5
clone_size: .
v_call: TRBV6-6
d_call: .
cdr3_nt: TGTGCCAGCTCTAGCGCGGACGGGGAAAATCAGCCCCAGCATTTT
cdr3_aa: CASSSADGENQPQHF

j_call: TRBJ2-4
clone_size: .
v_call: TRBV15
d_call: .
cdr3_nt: TGTGCCACCAGCAGGGATTTCAGGGCCGGAAACATTCAGTACTTC
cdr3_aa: CATSRDFRAGNIQYF

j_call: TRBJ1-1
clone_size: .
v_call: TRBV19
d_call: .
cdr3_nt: TGTGCCAGTAGTTCCCGGGCCCCTGGGGGGGCTTTCTTT
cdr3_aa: CASSSRAPGGAFF

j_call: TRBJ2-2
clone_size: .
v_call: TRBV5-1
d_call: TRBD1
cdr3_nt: TGCGCCAGCAGCTCCACAGGGGGCGCGGACACCGGGGAGCTGTTTTTT
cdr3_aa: CASSSTGGADTGELFF

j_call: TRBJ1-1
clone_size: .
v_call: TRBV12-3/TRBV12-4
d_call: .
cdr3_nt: TGTGCCAGCAGTTTCGCCGGGGTTGAAGCTTTCTTT
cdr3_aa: CASSFAGVEAFF

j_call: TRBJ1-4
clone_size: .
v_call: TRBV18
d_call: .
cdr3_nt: TGTGCCAGCTCACCACTCAGAGGCAGGGGTGAAAAACTGTTTTTT
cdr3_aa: CASSPLRGRGEKLFF

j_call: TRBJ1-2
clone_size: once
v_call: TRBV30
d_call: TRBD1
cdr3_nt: TGTGCCCACCAGGGACAGAGAGCTAACTATGGCTACACCTTC
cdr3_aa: CAHQGQRANYGYTF

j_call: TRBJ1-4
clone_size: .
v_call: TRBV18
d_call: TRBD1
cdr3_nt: TGTGCCAGCTCACCGAGCCGGGACAGGGACCCTAATGAAAAACTGTTTTTT
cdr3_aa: CASSPSRDRDPNEKLFF

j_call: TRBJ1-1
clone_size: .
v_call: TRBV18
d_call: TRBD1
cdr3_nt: TGTGCCAGCTCAAATAGAGGAATCGTCGGACAGGGGAACACTGAAGCTTTCTTT
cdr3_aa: CASSNRGIVGQGNTEAFF

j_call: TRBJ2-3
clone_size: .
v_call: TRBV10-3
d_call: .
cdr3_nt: TGTGCCGCCAGCCAGGCCTTCACAGATACGCAGTATTTT
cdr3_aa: CAASQAFTDTQYF

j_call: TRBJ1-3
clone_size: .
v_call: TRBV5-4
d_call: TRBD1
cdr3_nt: TGTGCCAGCAGCAAGGGGACAGGTAACGGAAACACCATATATTTT
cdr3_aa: CASSKGTGNGNTIYF

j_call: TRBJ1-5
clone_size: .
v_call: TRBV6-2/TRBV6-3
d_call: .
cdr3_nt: TGTGCCAGCAGCAAACAAGGCCAAGTGGGCAATCAGCCCCAGCATTTT
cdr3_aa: CASSKQGQVGNQPQHF

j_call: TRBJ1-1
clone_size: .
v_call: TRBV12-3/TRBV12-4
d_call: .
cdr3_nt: TGTGCCAGCAGTCTTTCGTACACTGAAGCTTTCTTT
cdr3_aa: CASSLSYTEAFF

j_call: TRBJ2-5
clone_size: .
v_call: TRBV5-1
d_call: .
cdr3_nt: TGCGCCAGCAGAAACAGACAAACGGAGACCCAGTACTTC
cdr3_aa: CASRNRQTETQYF

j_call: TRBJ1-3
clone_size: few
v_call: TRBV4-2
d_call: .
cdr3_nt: TGTGCCAGCAGCCAAGTGCTTCAGCGGGACGGAAACACCATATATTTT
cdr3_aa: CASSQVLQRDGNTIYF

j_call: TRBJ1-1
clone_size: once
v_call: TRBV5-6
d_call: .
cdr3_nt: TGTGCCAGCAGCCGAAATCGGGGGATCACTGAAGCTTTCTTT
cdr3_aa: CASSRNRGITEAFF

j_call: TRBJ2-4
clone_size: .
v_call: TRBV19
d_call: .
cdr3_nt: TGTGCCAGTAGTATTCAGGGATACGACATTCAGTACTTC
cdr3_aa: CASSIQGYDIQYF

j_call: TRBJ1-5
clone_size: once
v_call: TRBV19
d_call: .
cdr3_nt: TGTGCCAGTAGTATTTACACCGATCAGCCCCAGCATTTT
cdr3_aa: CASSIYTDQPQHF

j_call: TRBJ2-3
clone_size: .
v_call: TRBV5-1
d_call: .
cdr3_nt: TGCGCCAGCAGCTTGGCGGGCACAGATACGCAGTATTTT
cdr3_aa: CASSLAGTDTQYF

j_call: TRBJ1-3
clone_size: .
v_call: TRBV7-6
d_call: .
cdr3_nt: TGTGCCAGCAGCCTCGCCTCCTCTGGAAACACCATATATTTT
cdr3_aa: CASSLASSGNTIYF

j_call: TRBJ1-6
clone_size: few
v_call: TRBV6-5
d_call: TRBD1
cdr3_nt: TGTGCCAGCAGTTACAAGAGGACAGGCAAAAATTCACCCCTCCACTTT
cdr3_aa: CASSYKRTGKNSPLHF

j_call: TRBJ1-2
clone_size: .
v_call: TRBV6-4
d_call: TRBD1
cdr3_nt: TGTGCCAGCAGTCCGGGGACAGGGCTTTATGGCTACACCTTC
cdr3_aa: CASSPGTGLYGYTF

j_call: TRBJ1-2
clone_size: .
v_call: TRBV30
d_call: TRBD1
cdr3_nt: TGTGCCTGGAGATCGGACGGGACAGGGAATGGCTACACCTTC
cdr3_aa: CAWRSDGTGNGYTF

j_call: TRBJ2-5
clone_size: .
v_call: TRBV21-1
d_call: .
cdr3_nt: TGTGCCAGCAGCAAAGTAGGAGAGGACAGTAAAGAGACCCAGTACTTC
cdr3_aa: CASSKVGEDSKETQYF

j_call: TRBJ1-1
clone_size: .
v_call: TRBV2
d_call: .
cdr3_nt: TGTGCCAGCAAGGAAGCGATGCAGACGAACACTGAAGCTTTCTTT
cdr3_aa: CASKEAMQTNTEAFF

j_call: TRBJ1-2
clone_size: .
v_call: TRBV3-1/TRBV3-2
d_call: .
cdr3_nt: TGTGCCAGCAGCCTACCGGGGTTCTATGGCTACACCTTC
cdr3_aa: CASSLPGFYGYTF

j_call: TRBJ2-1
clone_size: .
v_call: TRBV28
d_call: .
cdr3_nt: TGTGCCAGCAGTTCCACCGGGACCCGGGGCTACAATGAGCAGTTCTTC
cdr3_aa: CASSSTGTRGYNEQFF

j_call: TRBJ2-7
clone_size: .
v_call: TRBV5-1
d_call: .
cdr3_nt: TGCGCCAGCACCACGGGCGGGACGGAAACCTACGAGCAGTACTTC
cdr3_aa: CASTTGGTETYEQYF

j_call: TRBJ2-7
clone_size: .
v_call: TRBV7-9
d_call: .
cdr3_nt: TGTGCCAGCAGCTTAGGGACCTACGAGCAGTACTTC
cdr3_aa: CASSLGTYEQYF

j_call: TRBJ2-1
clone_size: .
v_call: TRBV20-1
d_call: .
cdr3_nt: TGCAGTGCTAGAGGAGCCCGAGGGGAGTTCTTC
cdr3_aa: CSARGARGEFF

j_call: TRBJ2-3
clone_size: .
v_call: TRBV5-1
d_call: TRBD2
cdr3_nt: TGCGCCAGCGCAGCTTGGGGGCTAGCGGGAGATACGCAGTATTTT
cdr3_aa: CASAAWGLAGDTQYF

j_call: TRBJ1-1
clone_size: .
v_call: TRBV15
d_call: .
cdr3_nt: TGTGCCACCAGCAGGGCGGGCAACACTGAAGCTTTCTTT
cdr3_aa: CATSRAGNTEAFF

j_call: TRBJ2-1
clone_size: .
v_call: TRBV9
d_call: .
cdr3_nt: TGTGCCAGCAGCGTAGATGTGGGAAGGACCAATGAGCAGTTCTTC
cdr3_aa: CASSVDVGRTNEQFF

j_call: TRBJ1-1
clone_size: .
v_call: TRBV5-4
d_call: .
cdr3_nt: TGTGCCAGCAGCTTACCAGGGACTTCACTTGGGGCGAACACTGAAGCTTTCTTT
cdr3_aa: CASSLPGTSLGANTEAFF